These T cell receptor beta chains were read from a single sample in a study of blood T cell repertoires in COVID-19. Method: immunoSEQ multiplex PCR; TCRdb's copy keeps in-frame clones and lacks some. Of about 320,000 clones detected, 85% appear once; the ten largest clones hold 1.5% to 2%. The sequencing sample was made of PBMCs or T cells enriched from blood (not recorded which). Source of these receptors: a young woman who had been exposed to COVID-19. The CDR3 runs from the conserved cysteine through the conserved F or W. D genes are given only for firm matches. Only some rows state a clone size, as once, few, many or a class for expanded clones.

CASSPGTSGTLAGANVLTF,TGCGCCAGCAGCCCCGGGACTAGCGGGACCCTCGCTGGGGCCAACGTCCTGACTTTC,TRBJ2-6,TRBV5-1,TRBD2,NA
CASSLAGGAIQETQYF,TGCGCCAGCAGTTTGGCCGGGGGGGCTATCCAAGAGACCCAGTACTTC,TRBJ2-5,TRBV5-1,TRBD2,NA
CASSFGVGTGIGEQYF,TGTGCCAGCAGTTTTGGTGTAGGGACAGGGATCGGCGAGCAGTACTTC,TRBJ2-7,TRBV27,TRBD1,NA
CAWSEGANTEAFF,TGTGCCTGGAGTGAGGGGGCGAACACTGAAGCTTTCTTT,TRBJ1-1,TRBV30,TRBD1,NA
CASSLGQGAYEQYF,TGTGCCAGCAGTTTGGGGCAGGGGGCATACGAGCAGTACTTC,TRBJ2-7,TRBV27,TRBD1,NA
CASSPHRGGSPLHF,TGTGCCAGCTCACCCCACAGGGGCGGTTCACCCCTCCACTTT,TRBJ1-6,TRBV18,TRBD1,NA
CASSQSDFSGNTIYF,TGTGCCAGCAGCCAATCGGACTTCTCTGGAAACACCATATATTTT,TRBJ1-3,TRBV3-1/TRBV3-2,NA,NA
CASSKGLAGANEQFF,TGCGCCAGCAGCAAGGGACTAGCGGGAGCCAATGAGCAGTTCTTC,TRBJ2-1,TRBV5-1,TRBD2,NA
CAINGEGNSPLHF,TGTGCCATCAACGGGGAGGGTAATTCACCCCTCCACTTT,TRBJ1-6,TRBV10-3,NA,NA
CASTPQSGSNTEAFF,TGTGCCAGCACTCCCCAATCGGGATCGAACACTGAAGCTTTCTTT,TRBJ1-1,TRBV6-5,NA,NA
CASSRPGQGGYTGELFF,TGCGCCAGCAGCCGACCCGGACAGGGGGGTTACACCGGGGAGCTGTTTTTT,TRBJ2-2,TRBV5-1,TRBD1,NA
CASRSSGSSYNEQFF,TGTGCCAGCAGGTCCAGCGGGAGCTCCTACAATGAGCAGTTCTTC,TRBJ2-1,TRBV2,TRBD2,once
CASSSTWDRGAYSNQPQHF,TGTGCCAGCAGTTCAACGTGGGACAGGGGGGCCTATAGCAATCAGCCCCAGCATTTT,TRBJ1-5,TRBV28,TRBD1,NA
CASSLDRNTGELFF,TGTGCCAGCAGCTTGGACAGGAACACCGGGGAGCTGTTTTTT,TRBJ2-2,TRBV11-3,NA,NA
CASSLAIQGPGELFF,TGCGCCAGCAGCTTGGCCATCCAGGGTCCCGGGGAGCTGTTTTTT,TRBJ2-2,TRBV5-1,NA,NA
CASSIVYREPQHF,TGTGCCAGTAGTATAGTTTACAGGGAACCCCAGCATTTT,TRBJ1-5,TRBV19,NA,NA
CAWSVTSGTGFQPQHF,TGTGCCTGGAGTGTTACTTCAGGGACAGGGTTTCAGCCCCAGCATTTT,TRBJ1-5,TRBV30,TRBD1,NA
CASSQVRTSSYEQYF,TGTGCCAGCAGCCAAGTAAGGACTAGCTCCTACGAGCAGTACTTC,TRBJ2-7,TRBV4-2,TRBD2,many
CSVDGDSYGYTF,TGCAGCGTTGATGGGGACAGCTATGGCTACACCTTC,TRBJ1-2,TRBV29-1,TRBD1,once
CASSLSGTGSNYGYTF,TGTGCCAGCAGTTTGTCGGGGACAGGGTCTAACTATGGCTACACCTTC,TRBJ1-2,TRBV7-9,TRBD1,NA
CASSPIPGGRNQPQHF,TGCGCCAGCAGCCCAATACCGGGAGGGAGAAATCAGCCCCAGCATTTT,TRBJ1-5,TRBV5-1,NA,NA
CASSLGQVVVTEAFF,TGTGCCAGCAGTCTCGGACAGGTGGTGGTCACTGAAGCTTTCTTT,TRBJ1-1,TRBV6-2/TRBV6-3,TRBD1,NA